Listed here are 20 T cell receptor beta chains from one sample, sequenced in a study of blood T cell repertoires in COVID-19. TCRdb keeps only in-frame clones here, not all; method: immunoSEQ multiplex PCR. The sample contains 150,000 to 200,000 clones, approximately 88% of which appear only once. Sequenced: PBMCs or T cells enriched from blood (not recorded which). These TCRs come from a man in his 70s who had been exposed to COVID-19.

The V gene is TRBV6-2 or TRBV6-3, the J gene TRBJ1-5; unclear D gene. The germline gives CDR1 MNHEY, CDR2 SVGEGT. The CDR3 is 15 amino acids. Trimming left V 2 bases short and J 8 bases short, with 16 bases between. The CDR3 sequence: CASSYEQAAWEPQHF. The CDR3 region has the DNA TGTGCCAGCAGTTACGAGCAGGCTGCTTGGGAGCCCCAGCATTTT.

CDR3 bases: TGTGCCAGCAGTAAGCTAGCGGGGCGGCCAGATACGCAGTATTTT. Protein sequence: CASSKLAGRPDTQYF. The chain is built from TRBV27 and TRBJ2-3; 9 bases line up with TRBD2. The V gene's germline CDR1 is MNHEY and CDR2 SMNVEV (reference sequence). This CDR3 spans 15 amino acids. Trimming at V came to 5 bases and at J to 4 bases, leaving 7 bases not matched to a gene.

This rearrangement joins TRBV7-2 to TRBJ2-2; no clear D gene. Between the trimmed V and J ends, which lost 5 bases and 6 bases, there was a span of 16 bases. The CDR3 extends over 15 amino acids. Germline CDR1 is SGHTA and CDR2 is FQGNSA. The CDR3 nucleotides read TGTGCCAGCAGCCGTGTGGTGGCGGTTGCCGGGGAGCTGTTTTTT. Protein sequence: CASSRVVAVAGELFF.

The chain joins TRBV6-2 or TRBV6-3 to TRBJ1-2, with TRBD1 identical over 8 bases. V lost 6 bases and J lost 2; bases outside the gene matches: 11. Germline lookup yields CDR1 MNHEY and CDR2 SVGEGT. The CDR3 spans 16 residues. The CDR3 reads CASSQRGQGRNYGYTF. In nucleotides, the CDR3 is TGTGCCAGCAGCCAGCGCGGACAGGGTCGGAACTATGGCTACACCTTC.

This clone was seen a few times. This chain connects TRBV5-4 to TRBJ2-3; TRBD2 matches at 10 bases. Germline CDR1 and CDR2: SGHNT and YYREEE (reference sequence). The CDR3 extends over 17 amino acids. With 4 bases clipped from V and 0 bases from J, the junction kept 8 bases outside the gene matches. In DNA form, the CDR3 reads TGTGCCAGCAGCCCGACTAGCGGGCGTTTTAGCACAGATACGCAGTATTTT. This gives the protein CASSPTSGRFSTDTQYF.

This sequence joins TRBV6-2 or TRBV6-3 and TRBJ1-3, with D possibly matching TRBD1 (6 bases). The CDR3 is 16 residues long. V was clipped by 2 bases and J by 0 bases, with 11 bases between them. Per the germline V gene, CDR1 is MNHEY and CDR2 is SVGEGT. CDR3 sequence reads: CASSYPDSHSGNTIYF. Here the CDR3 DNA reads TGTGCCAGCAGTTACCCGGACAGTCACTCTGGAAACACCATATATTTT.

On this clone itself: The identical CDR3 is also encoded by other nucleotide sequences in the sample. This chain uses TRBV12-3 or TRBV12-4 with TRBJ1-2, with no clear D. Trimming took 3 bases from V and 4 from J, leaving 6 bases between them. The CDR3 length is 12 residues. CDR3 in amino acids: CASSFQVYGYTF. In nucleotides, the CDR3 is TGTGCCAGCAGTTTTCAGGTCTATGGCTACACCTTC.

The chain has TRBV18 and TRBJ2-3; TRBD2 agrees at 10 bases. Looked up from germline, CDR1 is KGHSH and CDR2 is LQKENI. After removal of 3 bases from V and 8 bases from J, the junction contained 11 bases not matched to a gene. The CDR3 is 16 amino acids. In DNA form, the CDR3 reads TGTGCCAGCTCACCGAAGCGGGAGGGCCACGTAGGTACGCAGTATTTT. It yields the protein CASSPKREGHVGTQYF.

A few counts support this clone. The rearrangement links TRBV11-3 to TRBJ1-1; D is possibly TRBD1 (5 bases). The CDR3 sequence is 13 residues long. Germline assignment: CDR1 SGHNT and CDR2 YENEEA. V was trimmed by 4 bases and J by 10 bases, leaving 16 bases between them. Here the CDR3 reads CASSSDPFGGAFF. The DNA for the CDR3 is TGTGCCAGCAGCTCAGACCCTTTCGGGGGAGCTTTCTTT.

This sequence joins TRBV9 and TRBJ2-5; TRBD2 matches at 15 bases. Germline CDR1 and CDR2: SGDLS and YYNGEE. The CDR3 spans 16 residues. Trimming at V came to 5 bases and at J to 5 bases, leaving 7 bases not matched to a gene. CDR3 sequence: CASSRTSGGAGETQYF. The CDR3 DNA reads as TGTGCCAGCAGTAGGACTAGCGGGGGGGCGGGTGAGACCCAGTACTTC.

J is TRBJ1-5 and V is TRBV5-4; unclear D gene. Per the germline V gene, CDR1 is SGHNT and CDR2 is YYREEE (reference sequence). The CDR3 runs to 16 residues. V lost 0 bases and J 0 bases, leaving 10 bases between the germline ends. The CDR3 region is CASSLGGLFSNQPQHF. CDR3 bases: TGTGCCAGCAGCTTGGGAGGGCTGTTTAGCAATCAGCCCCAGCATTTT.

This clone was counted ten times or more. The chain joins TRBV4-1 to TRBJ2-7; D perhaps matches TRBD1 (6 bases). Trimming pared 1 base from V and 3 bases from J, leaving 10 bases between. Germline CDR1 reads MGHRA; CDR2 reads YSYEKL. The CDR3 totals 14 residues. The CDR3 loop is CASSQVAGDYEQYF. The CDR3 nucleotides read TGCGCCAGCAGCCAAGTTGCAGGGGACTACGAGCAGTACTTC.

The chain employs TRBV6-5 and TRBJ1-2; 10 nucleotides match TRBD1. Germline V CDR1 and CDR2: MNHEY, SVGAGI. V was pared by 0 bases and J by 3 bases, with 4 bases of the junction left unmatched. The CDR3 runs to 16 residues. The CDR3 DNA reads as TGTGCCAGCAGTTACTCCCGACAGGGGGCGTACTATGGCTACACCTTC. This codes for CASSYSRQGAYYGYTF.

The chain combines TRBV29-1 with TRBJ2-7; 9 positions agree with TRBD2. From germline, CDR1 is SQVTM and CDR2 ANQGSEA. Trimming cost V 4 bases and J 4 bases; bases outside gene matches: 5. The CDR3 sequence is 13 residues long. The CDR3 DNA is TGCAGCGTTGCTAGCGGGGTAGGTTACGAGCAGTACTTC. It yields the protein CSVASGVGYEQYF.

The rearrangement joins TRBV18 to TRBJ2-2; D may be TRBD2 (6 bases). V lost 3 bases to trimming and J lost 6 bases, with 17 bases between them. In germline, CDR1 is KGHSH, CDR2 LQKENI. The CDR3 spans 16 residues. The CDR3 loop reads CASSPPGGLIAGELFF. The DNA of the CDR3 is TGTGCCAGCTCACCCCCCGGAGGGTTAATCGCCGGGGAGCTGTTTTTT. Variable domain in full (rest from reference TRBV18 and TRBJ2-2): NAGVMQNPRHLVRRRGQEARLRCSPMKGHSHVYWYRQLPEEGLKFMVYLQKENIIDESGMPKERFSAEFPKEGPSILRIQQVVRGDSAAYFCASSPPGGLIAGELFFGEGSRLTVL.

V and J are TRBV19 and TRBJ2-6; 8 nucleotides agree with TRBD1. V dropped 11 bases and J dropped 0; count of bases not matched to a gene: 15. Per the germline V gene, CDR1 is LNHDA and CDR2 is SQIVND (reference sequence). This CDR3 is 18 amino acids long. CDR3 DNA: TGTGCCTCTAGTACCCGGACAGGGCTCCTCTCTGGGGCCAACGTCCTGACTTTC. Translating gives CASSTRTGLLSGANVLTF.

This chain's CDR3 is CASSWTRGGVGEQFF. Written as DNA, the CDR3 is TGTGCCAGCAGTTGGACGCGAGGGGGAGTCGGTGAGCAGTTCTTC. This chain connects TRBV2 to TRBJ2-1; TRBD1 is a possible D gene (6 bases). Germline values: CDR1 SNHLY, CDR2 FYNNEI. The V gene lost 5 bases and the J gene lost 9 bases, with 20 bases spanning the gap. The CDR3 totals 15 residues.

This clone showed up just a few times. This chain connects TRBV9 to TRBJ2-3, with 9 bases matching TRBD2. V lost 4 bases to trimming and J lost 1 base; unmatched junction nucleotides: 7. From germline, CDR1 is SGDLS and CDR2 YYNGEE. CDR3 size: 16 residues. The CDR3 protein is CASSSRVAGGTDTQYF. The CDR3 DNA is TGTGCCAGCAGCTCAAGAGTAGCGGGGGGCACAGATACGCAGTATTTT.

Here the CDR3 DNA reads TGTGCCAGCAGCTTGTGGGGACAGGGGGCCTCGGCAGATACGCAGTATTTT. It translates to CASSLWGQGASADTQYF. This chain links TRBV5-4 with TRBJ2-3; the match to TRBD1 covers 12 bases. This CDR3 comprises 17 residues. V lost 1 base, J lost 4 bases, and 7 bases stayed unmatched. CDR1 and CDR2 from the germline V gene are SGHNT and YYREEE (reference sequence).

V is TRBV27 and J is TRBJ1-6, with 7 bases aligning to TRBD1. V shed 6 bases, J shed 9 bases, and the junction held 17 bases outside the gene matches. CDR1 is MNHEY, CDR2 SMNVEV, per germline (reference sequence). CDR3 length equals 17 residues. The DNA for the CDR3 is TGTGCCAGCAGGGCAGGGGGACAATGGGGTGTGGGTTCACCCCTCCACTTT. This gives the protein CASRAGGQWGVGSPLHF.